These T cell receptor beta chains were read from a single sample in a study of shared clonotypes between healthy human individuals. Repertoires were generated with immunoSEQ multiplex PCR, while TCRdb's copy carries only in-frame clones and drops some. The sample has about 1 million clones; about 74% are singletons. Material: memory CD4+ T cells sorted from blood. Receptors originate from a man between 18 and 35 years old in good health. Both conserved end residues are part of each CDR3. Each record gives: CDR3 DNA, CDR3 protein, D gene, V gene, clone size, J gene. D genes are given only for firm matches. Only some rows state a clone size, as once, few, many or a class for expanded clones.

CDR3 DNA: TGTGCCACCAGCGGAGAGGTCCATTGGAGCACAGATACGCAGTATTTT; CDR3 protein: CATSGEVHWSTDTQYF; D gene: .; V gene: TRBV15; clone size: .; J gene: TRBJ2-3
CDR3 DNA: TGTGCCAGCAGCCTAGGACAGGCCATCCCTATTCAGTACTTC; CDR3 protein: CASSLGQAIPIQYF; D gene: TRBD1; V gene: TRBV11-2; clone size: .; J gene: TRBJ2-4
CDR3 DNA: TGTGCCAGCAGTACAGACATACTCGGCGCCACCATATATTTT; CDR3 protein: CASSTDILGATIYF; D gene: .; V gene: TRBV6-5; clone size: .; J gene: TRBJ1-3
CDR3 DNA: TGTGCCTGGAGACTTCGCCGGTCCCTGGGGTACGAGCAGTACTTC; CDR3 protein: CAWRLRRSLGYEQYF; D gene: .; V gene: TRBV30; clone size: many; J gene: TRBJ2-7
CDR3 DNA: TGTGCCTGGAGGGGGTTTACCACTGAAGCTTTCTTT; CDR3 protein: CAWRGFTTEAFF; D gene: .; V gene: TRBV30; clone size: once; J gene: TRBJ1-1
CDR3 DNA: TGCGCCAGCAGCCAAGTAACGGGTAATTCTGCCTACGAGCAGTACTTC; CDR3 protein: CASSQVTGNSAYEQYF; D gene: .; V gene: TRBV4-1; clone size: .; J gene: TRBJ2-7
CDR3 DNA: TGTGCCAGCAGCCCTGCTCGACAGGGAAACACTGAAGCTTTCTTT; CDR3 protein: CASSPARQGNTEAFF; D gene: TRBD1; V gene: TRBV7-9; clone size: .; J gene: TRBJ1-1
CDR3 DNA: TGCGCCAGCAGCTTGGGTGCGTCTAGCGGGGGGGAGACCCAGTACTTC; CDR3 protein: CASSLGASSGGETQYF; D gene: TRBD2; V gene: TRBV5-1; clone size: .; J gene: TRBJ2-5
CDR3 DNA: TGTGCCAGCAGTGAAGTAAGGACTGAAAAACTGTTTTTT; CDR3 protein: CASSEVRTEKLFF; D gene: .; V gene: TRBV6-1; clone size: .; J gene: TRBJ1-4
CDR3 DNA: TGTGCCAGCAGCCCTGGGACAGGGGGCGCGAAGCAGTACTTC; CDR3 protein: CASSPGTGGAKQYF; D gene: TRBD1; V gene: TRBV11-1; clone size: once; J gene: TRBJ2-7
CDR3 DNA: TGTGCCAGCAGCTCAATCGACAGGGTCAACACCGGGGAGCTGTTTTTT; CDR3 protein: CASSSIDRVNTGELFF; D gene: TRBD1; V gene: TRBV9; clone size: .; J gene: TRBJ2-2